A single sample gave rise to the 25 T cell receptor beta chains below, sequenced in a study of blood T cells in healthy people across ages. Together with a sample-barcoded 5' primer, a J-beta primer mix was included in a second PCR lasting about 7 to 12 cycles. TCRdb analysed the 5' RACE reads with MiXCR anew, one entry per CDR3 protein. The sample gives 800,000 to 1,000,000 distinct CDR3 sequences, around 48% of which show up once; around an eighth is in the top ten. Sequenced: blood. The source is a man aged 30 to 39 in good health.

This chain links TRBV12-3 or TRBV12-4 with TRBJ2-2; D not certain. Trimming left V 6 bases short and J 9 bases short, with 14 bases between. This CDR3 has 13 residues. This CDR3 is CASRLDPVRELFF. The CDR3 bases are TGTGCCAGCAGACTGGACCCGGTCCGGGAGCTGTTTTTT.

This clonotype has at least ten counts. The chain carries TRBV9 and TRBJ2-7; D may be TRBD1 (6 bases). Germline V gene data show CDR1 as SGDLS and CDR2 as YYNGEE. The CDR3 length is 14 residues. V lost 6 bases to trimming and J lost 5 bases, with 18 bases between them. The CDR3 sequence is CASNKRGHQDEQYF. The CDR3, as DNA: TGTGCCAGCAACAAGAGGGGACATCAGGACGAGCAGTACTTC.

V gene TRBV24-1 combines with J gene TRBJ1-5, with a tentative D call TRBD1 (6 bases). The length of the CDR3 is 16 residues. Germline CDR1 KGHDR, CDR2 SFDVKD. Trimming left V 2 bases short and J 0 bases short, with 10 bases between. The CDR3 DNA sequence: TGTGCCACCAGTGATTCGAGCAGGGGTAGCAATCAGCCCCAGCATTTT. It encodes CATSDSSRGSNQPQHF.

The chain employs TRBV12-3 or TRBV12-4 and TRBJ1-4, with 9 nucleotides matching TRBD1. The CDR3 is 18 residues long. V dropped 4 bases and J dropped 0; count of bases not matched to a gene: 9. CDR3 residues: CASSSSGTGMPTNEKLFF. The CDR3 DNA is TGTGCCAGCAGTTCCTCCGGGACAGGGATGCCAACTAATGAAAAACTGTTTTTT.

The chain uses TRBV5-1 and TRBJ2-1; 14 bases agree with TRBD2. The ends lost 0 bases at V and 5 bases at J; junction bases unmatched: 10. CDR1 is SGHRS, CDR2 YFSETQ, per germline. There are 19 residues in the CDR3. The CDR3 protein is CASSLASRTSGGPDNEQFF. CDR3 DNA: TGCGCCAGCAGCTTGGCCAGTAGGACTAGCGGGGGGCCCGACAATGAGCAGTTCTTC.

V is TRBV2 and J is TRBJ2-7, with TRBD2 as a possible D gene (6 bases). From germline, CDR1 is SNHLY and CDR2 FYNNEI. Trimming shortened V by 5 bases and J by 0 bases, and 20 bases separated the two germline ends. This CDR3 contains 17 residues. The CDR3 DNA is TGTGCCAGCAGTCGAGAGGGACTCCTTAAGAGCTCCTACGAGCAGTACTTC. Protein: CASSREGLLKSSYEQYF.

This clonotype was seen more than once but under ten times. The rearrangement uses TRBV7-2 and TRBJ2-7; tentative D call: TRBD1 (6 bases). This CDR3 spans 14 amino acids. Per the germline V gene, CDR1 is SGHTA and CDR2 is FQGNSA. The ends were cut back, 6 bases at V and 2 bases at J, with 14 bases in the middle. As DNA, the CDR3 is TGTGCCAGCAGGAGACCGGGACAAACCTACGAGCAGTACTTC. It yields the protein CASRRPGQTYEQYF. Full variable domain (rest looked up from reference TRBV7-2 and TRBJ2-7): GAGVSQSPSNKVTEKGKDVELRCDPISGHTALYWYRQSLGQGLEFLIYFQGNSAPDKSGLPSDRFSAERTGGSVSTLTIQRTQQEDSAVYLCASRRPGQTYEQYFGPGTRLTVT.

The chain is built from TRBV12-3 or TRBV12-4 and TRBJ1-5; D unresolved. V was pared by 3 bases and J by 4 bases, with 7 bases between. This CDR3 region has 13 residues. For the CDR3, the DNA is TGTGCCAGCAGTTTTGTCGATAATCAGCCCCAGCATTTT. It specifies CASSFVDNQPQHF.

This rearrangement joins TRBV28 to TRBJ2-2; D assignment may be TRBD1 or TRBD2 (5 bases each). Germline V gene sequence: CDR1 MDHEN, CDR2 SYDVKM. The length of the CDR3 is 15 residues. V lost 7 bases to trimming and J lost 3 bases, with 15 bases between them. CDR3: CASTEGRTDTGELFF. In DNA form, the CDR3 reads TGTGCCAGCACTGAGGGGCGCACGGACACCGGGGAGCTGTTTTTT.

This CDR3 is CAISRGIAGGSYNEQYF. As DNA, the CDR3 is TGTGCCATCAGTCGGGGGATAGCAGGGGGCTCCTACAATGAGCAGTACTTC. The genes are TRBV10-3 and TRBJ2-5, with 8 bases lining up with TRBD1. Unmatched junction bases numbered 22, after V lost 5 bases and J lost 11 bases. Germline lookup yields CDR1 ENHRY and CDR2 SYGVKD. CDR3 length: 17 amino acids.

Written as DNA, the CDR3 is TGTGCCAGCATTCTTGACAGGGGGCCCACTGAAGCTTTCTTT. Protein product: CASILDRGPTEAFF. The rearrangement uses TRBV28 and TRBJ1-1; TRBD1 matches 10 bases. Germline V lookup: CDR1 MDHEN, CDR2 SYDVKM. The CDR3 has 14 residues. V trimming: 7 bases; J trimming: 4 bases; junction bases outside the gene matches: 6.

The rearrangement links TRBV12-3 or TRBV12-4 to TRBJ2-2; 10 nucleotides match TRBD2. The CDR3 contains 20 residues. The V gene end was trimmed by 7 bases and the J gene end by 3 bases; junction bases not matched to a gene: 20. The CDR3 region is CASISRGFPLAGVHTGELFF. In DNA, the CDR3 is TGTGCCAGCATCTCCCGCGGATTCCCCCTAGCGGGGGTACACACCGGGGAGCTGTTTTTT.

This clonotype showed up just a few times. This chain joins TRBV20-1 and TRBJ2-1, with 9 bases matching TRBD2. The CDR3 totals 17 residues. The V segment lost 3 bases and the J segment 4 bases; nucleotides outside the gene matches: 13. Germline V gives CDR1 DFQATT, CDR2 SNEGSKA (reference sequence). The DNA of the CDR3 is TGCAGTGCTAGCATCCGCGTAGCGGGAGTCATATACAATGAGCAGTTCTTC. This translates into CSASIRVAGVIYNEQFF.

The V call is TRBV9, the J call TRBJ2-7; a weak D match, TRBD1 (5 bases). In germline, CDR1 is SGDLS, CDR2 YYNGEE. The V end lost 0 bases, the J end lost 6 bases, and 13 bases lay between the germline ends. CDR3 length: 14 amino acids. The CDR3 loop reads CASSVEQGPGEQYF. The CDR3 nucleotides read TGTGCCAGCAGCGTAGAGCAGGGTCCAGGCGAGCAGTACTTC.

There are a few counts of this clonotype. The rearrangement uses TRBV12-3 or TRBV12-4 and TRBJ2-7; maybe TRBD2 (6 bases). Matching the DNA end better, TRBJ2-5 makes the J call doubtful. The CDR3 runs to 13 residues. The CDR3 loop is CASRPGTAGTQYF. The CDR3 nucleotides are TGTGCCAGCAGACCTGGGACTGCGGGGACCCAGTACTTC.

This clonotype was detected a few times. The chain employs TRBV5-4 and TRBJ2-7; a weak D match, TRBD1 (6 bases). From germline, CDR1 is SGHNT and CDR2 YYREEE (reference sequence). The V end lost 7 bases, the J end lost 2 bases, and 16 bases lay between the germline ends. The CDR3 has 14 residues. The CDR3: CASGNRDPTYEQYF. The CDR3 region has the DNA TGTGCCAGCGGCAACAGGGACCCTACCTACGAGCAGTACTTC.

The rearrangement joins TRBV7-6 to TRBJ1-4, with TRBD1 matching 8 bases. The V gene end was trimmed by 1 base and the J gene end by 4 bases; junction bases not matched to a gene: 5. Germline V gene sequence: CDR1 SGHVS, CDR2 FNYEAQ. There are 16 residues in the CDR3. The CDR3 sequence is CASSLVGTGLNEKLFF. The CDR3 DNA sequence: TGTGCCAGCAGCTTAGTCGGGACAGGACTTAATGAAAAACTGTTTTTT.

CDR3 protein: CASSPPGRYSYEQYF. The DNA of the CDR3 is TGTGCCAGCTCACCACCGGGACGGTACTCCTACGAGCAGTACTTC. The chain employs TRBV18 and TRBJ2-7; tentatively, D is TRBD1 or TRBD2 (5 bases each). Deletions cut 0 bases from V and 0 bases from J, with 9 bases between. This CDR3 is built from 15 residues. CDR1 and CDR2 from the germline V gene are KGHSH and LQKENI.

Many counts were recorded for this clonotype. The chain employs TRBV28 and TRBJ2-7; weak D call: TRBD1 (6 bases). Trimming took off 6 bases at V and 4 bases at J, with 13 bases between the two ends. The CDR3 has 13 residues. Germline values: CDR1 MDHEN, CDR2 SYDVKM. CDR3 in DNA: TGTGCCAGCAGGGAACAGGGATATTACGAGCAGTACTTC. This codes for CASREQGYYEQYF.

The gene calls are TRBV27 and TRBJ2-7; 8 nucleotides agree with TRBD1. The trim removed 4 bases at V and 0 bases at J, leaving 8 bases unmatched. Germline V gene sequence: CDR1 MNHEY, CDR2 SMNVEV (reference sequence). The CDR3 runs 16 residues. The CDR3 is CASSSPRTGNSYEQYF. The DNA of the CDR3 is TGTGCCAGCAGTTCCCCGAGGACAGGGAACTCCTACGAGCAGTACTTC.

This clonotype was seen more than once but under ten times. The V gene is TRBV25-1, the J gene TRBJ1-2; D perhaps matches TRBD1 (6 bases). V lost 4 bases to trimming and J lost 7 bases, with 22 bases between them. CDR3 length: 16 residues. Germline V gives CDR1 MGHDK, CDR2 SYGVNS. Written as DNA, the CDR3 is TGTGCCAGCAGTGGCAACAGGGTTGGAGGGGTTGCTGGCTACACCTTC. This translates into CASSGNRVGGVAGYTF.

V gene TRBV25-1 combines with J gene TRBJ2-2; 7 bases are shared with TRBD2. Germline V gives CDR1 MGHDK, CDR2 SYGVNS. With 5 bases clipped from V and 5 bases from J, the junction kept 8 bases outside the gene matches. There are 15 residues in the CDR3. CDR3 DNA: TGTGCCAGCAGTTCAGCGGGGCTTCGGACCGGGGAGCTGTTTTTT. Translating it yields CASSSAGLRTGELFF.

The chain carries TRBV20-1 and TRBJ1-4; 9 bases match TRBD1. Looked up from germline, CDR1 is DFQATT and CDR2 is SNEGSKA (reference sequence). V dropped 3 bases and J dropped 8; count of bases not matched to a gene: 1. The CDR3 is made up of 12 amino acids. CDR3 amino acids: CSARGQGEKLFF. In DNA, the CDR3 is TGCAGTGCTAGGGGACAGGGCGAAAAACTGTTTTTT.

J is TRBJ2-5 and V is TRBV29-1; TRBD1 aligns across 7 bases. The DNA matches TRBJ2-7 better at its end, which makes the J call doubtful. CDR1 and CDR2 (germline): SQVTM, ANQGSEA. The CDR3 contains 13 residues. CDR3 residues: CSARITGAYEQYF. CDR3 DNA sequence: TGCAGCGCCCGAATAACAGGGGCCTACGAGCAGTACTTC.

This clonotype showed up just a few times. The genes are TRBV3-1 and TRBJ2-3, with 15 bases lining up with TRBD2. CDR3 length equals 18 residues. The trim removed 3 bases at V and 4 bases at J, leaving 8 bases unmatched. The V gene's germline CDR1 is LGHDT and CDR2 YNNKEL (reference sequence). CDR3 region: CASSHSRTSGGASDTQYF. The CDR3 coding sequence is TGTGCCAGCAGCCACTCGAGGACTAGCGGGGGGGCGTCAGATACGCAGTATTTT.